This is a list of T cell receptor beta chains from one sample in a study of blood T cell repertoires in COVID-19. TCRdb's table, derived via immunoSEQ multiplex PCR, lists solely in-frame clones and lacks some. The sample has roughly 400,000 clones, 70% to 90% seen once. The sequenced sample was PBMCs or T cells enriched from blood (not recorded which). The receptors stem from a woman in her thirties or forties with acute COVID-19. CDR3s include the opening cysteine and the closing phenylalanine or tryptophan. Each record gives: CDR3 DNA, CDR3 protein, D gene, clone size, V gene, J gene. A D gene is named only where the DNA matches it firmly. Clone size is shown for a subset of rows, as once, few, many or a class of expanded clone.

DNA: TGCGCCAGCAGCCCTCGTCGGGGTTCTAGCACAGATACGCAGTATTTT
CDR3: CASSPRRGSSTDTQYF
D: -
size: -
V: TRBV5-1
J: TRBJ2-3

DNA: TGTGCCAGCAGCTTATTACCGAGGGACACCGGGGAGCTGTTTTTT
CDR3: CASSLLPRDTGELFF
D: -
size: -
V: TRBV7-7
J: TRBJ2-2

DNA: TGTGCCAGCAGCTTGGCCGTGGGAGGGAATCAGCCCCAGCATTTT
CDR3: CASSLAVGGNQPQHF
D: -
size: few
V: TRBV5-5
J: TRBJ1-5

DNA: TGTGCCTGGGATGACAGGGTCGGGATGAACACTGAAGCTTTCTTT
CDR3: CAWDDRVGMNTEAFF
D: TRBD1
size: -
V: TRBV30
J: TRBJ1-1

DNA: TGCGCCAGCAGCCAACAGCCGGGACAGGGGGTCGACGAGCAGTACTTC
CDR3: CASSQQPGQGVDEQYF
D: TRBD1
size: -
V: TRBV4-1
J: TRBJ2-7

DNA: TGTGCCAGCAGTTACGGCCAGAGCAATCAGCCCCAGCATTTT
CDR3: CASSYGQSNQPQHF
D: -
size: -
V: TRBV6-5
J: TRBJ1-5

DNA: TGTGCCAGCAGCCTACGGACAGGAAACACAGATACGCAGTATTTT
CDR3: CASSLRTGNTDTQYF
D: TRBD1
size: -
V: TRBV13
J: TRBJ2-3

DNA: TGCAGTGCTAGTCACGGGGACTACGAGCAGTACTTC
CDR3: CSASHGDYEQYF
D: -
size: -
V: TRBV20-1
J: TRBJ2-7

DNA: TGTGCCTTTCAAACAGGGGGTAATCAGCCCCAGCATTTT
CDR3: CAFQTGGNQPQHF
D: TRBD1
size: -
V: TRBV30
J: TRBJ1-5

DNA: TGTGCCAGCAGCTTAAGTGCGACAGGCGTGCACAATGAGCAGTTCTTC
CDR3: CASSLSATGVHNEQFF
D: -
size: -
V: TRBV7-7
J: TRBJ2-1

DNA: TGTGCCAGCAGAGGATCCCCACAGGGACCGAACACCGGGGAGCTGTTTTTT
CDR3: CASRGSPQGPNTGELFF
D: -
size: once
V: TRBV9
J: TRBJ2-2

DNA: TGCGCCAGCAGCCAACTCCGAGGACCGGGGGAAAAACTGTTTTTT
CDR3: CASSQLRGPGEKLFF
D: -
size: -
V: TRBV4-1
J: TRBJ1-4

DNA: TGCGCCAGCAGCTTGGGGGAGGGGTACACTGAAGCTTTCTTT
CDR3: CASSLGEGYTEAFF
D: -
size: -
V: TRBV5-1
J: TRBJ1-1

DNA: TGTGCCAGCAGCTTTGGGACAGGGGGCAACACAGATACGCAGTATTTT
CDR3: CASSFGTGGNTDTQYF
D: TRBD1
size: -
V: TRBV5-8
J: TRBJ2-3

DNA: TGTGCCAGCAGCCCGGCGACAGATGCCTACGAGCAGTACTTC
CDR3: CASSPATDAYEQYF
D: -
size: -
V: TRBV7-9
J: TRBJ2-7

DNA: TGTGCCAGCAGATGGGCAGGGGATAGCAATCAGCCCCAGCATTTT
CDR3: CASRWAGDSNQPQHF
D: -
size: -
V: TRBV27
J: TRBJ1-5

DNA: TGTGCCAGCGCTAGCGGGGGGGCCAATGAGCAGTTCTTC
CDR3: CASASGGANEQFF
D: TRBD2
size: -
V: TRBV5-4
J: TRBJ2-1

DNA: TGTGCCAGCAGTAGGGGACAGGAGAACACTGAAGCTTTCTTT
CDR3: CASSRGQENTEAFF
D: TRBD1
size: -
V: TRBV6-5
J: TRBJ1-1

DNA: TGTGCCAGCAGCTTGATAGGGCTTGGGACAGGGGGTGGCTACACCTTC
CDR3: CASSLIGLGTGGGYTF
D: TRBD1
size: -
V: TRBV5-4
J: TRBJ1-2

DNA: TGTGCCAGCAGTTACCATAGGCAGGGGCGGTCACCCCTCCACTTT
CDR3: CASSYHRQGRSPLHF
D: -
size: -
V: TRBV6-6
J: TRBJ1-6

DNA: TGTGCCAGCAGCCACGACAGGGATCGTGACGAGCAGTACTTC
CDR3: CASSHDRDRDEQYF
D: TRBD1
size: -
V: TRBV6-5
J: TRBJ2-7

DNA: TGCGCCAGCAGCTTGGTACAGGACTATGGCTACACCTTC
CDR3: CASSLVQDYGYTF
D: -
size: -
V: TRBV5-1
J: TRBJ1-2

DNA: TGCGCCAGCAGCTTTCAAACCCTACAGGGGTGGATGACTGAAGCTTTCTTT
CDR3: CASSFQTLQGWMTEAFF
D: TRBD1
size: -
V: TRBV5-1
J: TRBJ1-1

DNA: TGTGCCAGCAGTCTAGGTCGTTCGGGTACCACCTCCTACGAGCAGTACTTC
CDR3: CASSLGRSGTTSYEQYF
D: -
size: once
V: TRBV27
J: TRBJ2-7

DNA: TGTGCCAGCAGCCAACTGACTACCGATGAGCAGTTCTTC
CDR3: CASSQLTTDEQFF
D: -
size: -
V: TRBV4-2
J: TRBJ2-1

DNA: TGCGCCAGCAGCCAAGTACGGGATCAGCCCCAGCATTTT
CDR3: CASSQVRDQPQHF
D: -
size: -
V: TRBV4-1
J: TRBJ1-5

DNA: TGCGCCAGCAGCGCGGACGGGGTCTCCGAGGACACTGAAGCTTTCTTT
CDR3: CASSADGVSEDTEAFF
D: -
size: -
V: TRBV5-1
J: TRBJ1-1

DNA: TGTGCCAGCAGTGAGGGGGGGAGGCTCTCCAACTATGGCTACACCTTC
CDR3: CASSEGGRLSNYGYTF
D: -
size: -
V: TRBV2
J: TRBJ1-2

DNA: TGTGCCTGGAGTCCAGGTGAAGACTATGGCTACACCTTC
CDR3: CAWSPGEDYGYTF
D: -
size: -
V: TRBV30
J: TRBJ1-2

DNA: TGTGCCTGGAGCGCCGATTTGCGAGAGACCCAGTACTTC
CDR3: CAWSADLRETQYF
D: -
size: -
V: TRBV30
J: TRBJ2-5

DNA: TGCGCCAGCAGCTACCCGGGACAGGGGAAAGGGGGCACTGAAGCTTTCTTT
CDR3: CASSYPGQGKGGTEAFF
D: TRBD1
size: once
V: TRBV4-1
J: TRBJ1-1

DNA: TGTGCCAGCAGTCAGTATCGGGGTGTTAACACCATATATTTT
CDR3: CASSQYRGVNTIYF
D: -
size: few
V: TRBV6-5
J: TRBJ1-3

DNA: TGTGCCAGCAGCCCCGGGGGGACCTACAGGGATGAGCAGTTCTTC
CDR3: CASSPGGTYRDEQFF
D: -
size: -
V: TRBV11-3
J: TRBJ2-1

DNA: TGTGCCAGCAGCGACGACAGGGGAAGGACCGGGGAGCTGTTTTTT
CDR3: CASSDDRGRTGELFF
D: TRBD1
size: -
V: TRBV7-9
J: TRBJ2-2

DNA: TGTGCCAGCTCACCACCAATGAGGACAGTCCCGGCACGTCCTCCTTATTCACCCCTCCACTTT
CDR3: CASSPPMRTVPARPPYSPLHF
D: -
size: -
V: TRBV18
J: TRBJ1-6

DNA: TGTGCCAGCGGGAGTACAGGGGTGCTGCATGGGAACACTGAAGCTTTCTTT
CDR3: CASGSTGVLHGNTEAFF
D: TRBD1
size: -
V: TRBV27
J: TRBJ1-1

DNA: TGTGCCACCCGGGGGGTTCTGGAAAAACTGTTTTTT
CDR3: CATRGVLEKLFF
D: -
size: -
V: TRBV19
J: TRBJ1-4

DNA: TGTGCAAGTCGCTTTAGACAGCCCATCATGAACACTGAAGCTTTCTTT
CDR3: CASRFRQPIMNTEAFF
D: -
size: -
V: TRBV12-2
J: TRBJ1-1

DNA: TGTGCCAGCAGTGAATTTGAGGGGACTAGCTCTGGAAACACCATATATTTT
CDR3: CASSEFEGTSSGNTIYF
D: -
size: -
V: TRBV25-1
J: TRBJ1-3

DNA: TGTGCCAGCAGCCCCGGTGCGAGGGGCACAGATACGCAGTATTTT
CDR3: CASSPGARGTDTQYF
D: -
size: -
V: TRBV13
J: TRBJ2-3

DNA: TGCAGTGCCAGACGAGACAGGGAGCAGTACTTC
CDR3: CSARRDREQYF
D: -
size: -
V: TRBV20-1
J: TRBJ2-7

DNA: TGTGCCAGTAGTATTCCGGGACAGGGCCGCTACACCTTC
CDR3: CASSIPGQGRYTF
D: TRBD1
size: once
V: TRBV19
J: TRBJ1-2

DNA: TGTGCCAGCACTTCGACAGGGATAAGCAATCAGCCCCAGCATTTT
CDR3: CASTSTGISNQPQHF
D: TRBD1
size: -
V: TRBV6-5
J: TRBJ1-5

DNA: TGTGCCAGCACCACAGGGTCAGGAGGCTACACCTTC
CDR3: CASTTGSGGYTF
D: -
size: few
V: TRBV7-9
J: TRBJ1-2

DNA: TGTGCCGCGGGACAGTCCAATCAGCCCCAGCATTTT
CDR3: CAAGQSNQPQHF
D: TRBD1
size: few
V: TRBV19
J: TRBJ1-5

DNA: TGTGCCAGCAGCGTAGGTAGCGGGGGGGCTCGCGGGGAGCTGTTTTTT
CDR3: CASSVGSGGARGELFF
D: TRBD2
size: -
V: TRBV9
J: TRBJ2-2